Shown below are 17 T cell receptor beta chains from a single sample sequenced in a study of tumor and adjacent non-tumor tissue in lung cancer. TCRbeta libraries were built with three rounds of nested PCR, modified from ARM-PCR. A single record per CDR3 protein comes from TCRdb applying MiXCR to the multiplex PCR reads. This sample has more than 45,000 distinct CDR3 sequences, with 60% to 65% found just once. This sample's RNA came from whole unsorted tissue. Distant lung tissue was collected more than 3 cm away from the tumor edge. Sequenced material: distant non-tumor lung tissue. Every receptor here comes from a woman aged 70-85 years with non-small cell lung cancer.

This clonotype occurred many times. The rearrangement uses TRBV5-1 and TRBJ2-2; D is perhaps TRBD1 or TRBD2 (5 bases each). Trimming cost V 5 bases and J 3 bases, with 11 bases left between them. The CDR3 runs to 14 residues. The germline V gene encodes CDR1 SGHRS and CDR2 YFSETQ. CDR3 in amino acids: CASSSLGDTGELFF. CDR3 bases: TGCGCCAGCAGTTCTCTGGGGGACACCGGGGAGCTGTTTTTT.

As regards this clonotype: At one boundary the junction diverges from the germline segment, which might be a read error. J is TRBJ2-2 and V is TRBV29-1, with 11 bases that match TRBD1. CDR3 length equals 14 residues. Per germline, CDR1 SQVTM and CDR2 ANQGSEA. CDR3: CSVGTGGSIGELFF. CDR3 nucleotides: TGTAGCGTAGGGACAGGGGGTTCCATCGGGGAGCTGTTTTTT.

This sequence joins TRBV28 and TRBJ1-4, with D perhaps TRBD1 (6 bases). There are 16 residues in the CDR3. CDR1 and CDR2 (germline): MDHEN, SYDVKM. Trimming took off 4 bases at V and 3 bases at J, with 15 bases between the two ends. The CDR3 nucleotides are TGTGCCAGCAGTTCACGGGGGGCGCTGGCTAATGAAAAACTGTTTTTT. It specifies CASSSRGALANEKLFF.

This clonotype came up once. The chain uses TRBV20-1 and TRBJ1-1; no definite D call. CDR3 length: 15 residues. CDR1 and CDR2 (germline): DFQATT, SNEGSKA (reference sequence). Trimming removed 1 base at V and 2 bases at J, with 14 bases between. DNA of the CDR3: TGCAGTGCTAGAGGTCGCCACCGATATAACACTGAAGCTTTCTTT. Its translation is CSARGRHRYNTEAFF.

Remarks on this clonotype: Germline and junction disagree at one end, which may indicate a read error. The chain carries TRBV5-4 and TRBJ1-1; unclear D gene. This CDR3 is built from 14 residues. Germline loops: CDR1 SGHNT, CDR2 YYREEE (reference sequence). The CDR3 DNA reads TGTGTCAGCGGCTTGGCACGGGAAGTCACTGAAGCTTTCTTT. Its translation: CVSGLAREVTEAFF.

The chain carries TRBV6-6 and TRBJ2-2; unclear D gene. Germline CDR1 reads MNHNY; CDR2 reads SVGAGI (reference sequence). The CDR3 consists of 15 residues. With 8 bases removed from V and 3 bases from J, the gap between germline ends came to 16 bases. CDR3 coding DNA: TGTGCCAGCCACGACTTGGTAGGTGACACCGGGGAGCTGTTTTTT. This codes for CASHDLVGDTGELFF.

This clonotype was counted a few times. The junction does not match germline at one end; this may be a read error. V and J are TRBV6-5 and TRBJ2-7; 8 bases agree with TRBD1. Germline V gene lookup returns CDR1 MNHEY and CDR2 SVGAGI. The CDR3 runs 16 residues. CDR3 sequence reads: CASSYSSWTGNHEQYF. The CDR3 DNA is TGTGCCAGCAGTTACTCGTCCTGGACAGGGAACCACGAGCAATACTTC.

Ten or more counts support this clonotype. The gene calls are TRBV28 and TRBJ2-3; 8 nucleotides agree with TRBD2. The germline CDR1 and CDR2 sequences are MDHEN and SYDVKM. Losses at the gene ends were 2 bases for V and 4 bases for J; bases not matched to a gene: 2. CDR3 length: 14 residues. The CDR3 spells CASSLSGSADTQYF. CDR3 bases: TGTGCCAGCAGTTTAAGCGGGAGCGCAGATACGCAGTATTTT.

Comment on this clonotype: At one boundary the junction diverges from the germline segment, which might be a read error. The chain has TRBV5-1 and TRBJ1-1, with D unresolved. Germline assignment: CDR1 SGHRS and CDR2 YFSETQ. The length of the CDR3 is 15 residues. The CDR3 loop is CTSSASSAASTEAFF. In nucleotides, the CDR3 is TGCACCAGCAGCGCGTCGTCAGCGGCGAGCACTGAAGCTTTCTTT. Combining the CDR3 with reference TRBV5-1 and TRBJ1-1 gives the whole variable domain KAGVTQTPRYLIKTRGQQVTLSCSPISGHRSVSWYQQTPGQGLQFLFEYFSETQRNKGNFPGRFSGRQFSNSRSEMNVSTLELGDSALYLCTSSASSAASTEAFFGQGTRLTVV.

The J gene is TRBJ2-1, the V gene TRBV6-5, with TRBD1 matching 8 bases. V shed 11 bases, J shed 9 bases, and the junction held 12 bases outside the gene matches. Germline CDR1 MNHEY, CDR2 SVGAGI. This CDR3 spans 13 amino acids. The CDR3 nucleotides read TGTGCCGCTCGACAGGGGCTCTACGGTGAGCAGTTCTTC. Amino acids: CAARQGLYGEQFF.

A word on this clonotype: One end of the junction does not line up with germline, which may come from a read error. The chain recombines TRBV4-1 with TRBJ2-1, with 7 bases aligning to TRBD2. Germline loops: CDR1 MGHRA, CDR2 YSYEKL. The CDR3 is 15 amino acids. CDR3 in DNA: TGCGCCAGCAGCCAAGCGTTAAGGGACTACTATGAGCAGTTCTTC. Translated, it gives CASSQALRDYYEQFF.

V is TRBV29-1 and J is TRBJ2-5, with TRBD1 identical over 8 bases. The CDR3 loop spans 15 amino acids. The V segment lost 7 bases and the J segment 4 bases; nucleotides outside the gene matches: 14. The germline V gene encodes CDR1 SQVTM and CDR2 ANQGSEA. CDR3 loop: CSGEMARGLRETQYF. The CDR3 DNA reads as TGCAGCGGAGAGATGGCCAGGGGGCTTAGAGAGACCCAGTACTTC.

The chain recombines TRBV11-3 with TRBJ2-1; TRBD2 is a possible D gene (5 bases). The CDR3 is made up of 16 amino acids. V was pared by 7 bases and J by 4 bases, with 20 bases between. The germline V gene has CDR1 SGHNT and CDR2 YENEEA. The CDR3 protein is CASNSALAGLYNEQFF. DNA for the CDR3: TGTGCCAGCAACTCAGCCCTGGCGGGCCTGTACAATGAGCAGTTCTTC.

The chain carries TRBV6-5 and TRBJ2-4; D uncertain. V shed 6 bases and J shed 6 bases, with 27 bases lying between them. Looked up from germline, CDR1 is MNHEY and CDR2 is SVGAGI. This CDR3 is built from 18 residues. CDR3 nucleotide sequence: TGTGCCAGCAGAGTCGGATTTACTTCAGTGGGGAATCTAAACATTCAGTACTTC. Translation gives CASRVGFTSVGNLNIQYF.

The V gene is TRBV6-5, the J gene TRBJ2-7, with TRBD2 as a possible D gene (7 bases). The V gene lost 2 bases and the J gene lost 6 bases, with 23 bases spanning the gap. The CDR3 consists of 17 residues. Looked up from germline, CDR1 is MNHEY and CDR2 is SVGAGI. CDR3 DNA: TGTGCCAGCAGTTACGAGACTGGGGGCGGGGGTACCTTCGAGCAGTACTTC. It encodes CASSYETGGGGTFEQYF.

This chain links TRBV6-5 with TRBJ1-2; D gene uncertain. Germline values: CDR1 MNHEY, CDR2 SVGAGI. The CDR3 length is 16 residues. V lost 5 bases and J lost 2, with 18 bases in between. CDR3 in DNA: TGTGCCAGCAGTCCACGAACCGGAATAACAAACTATGGCTACACCTTC. Translated: CASSPRTGITNYGYTF.

Of note for this clonotype: The junction departs from germline at one end; a sequencing error may be responsible. This chain uses TRBV6-1 with TRBJ2-3, with 7 bases that match TRBD1. Germline CDR1 is MNHNS and CDR2 is SASEGT. CDR3 length: 13 amino acids. CDR3 amino acids: CASRETGTDTRYF. The CDR3 DNA reads as TGTGCCAGTAGGGAGACAGGGACAGATACGCGGTATTTT.